The sequence of this T cell receptor beta chain was determined in a study of blood T cell repertoires in COVID-19. Study in general: The United States, Italy and Spain were the sources of the acute and convalescent COVID-19 samples. PBMCs, B-cell-depleted T cells, or T cells provided the cDNA or gDNA that made up the material.

Losses at the gene ends were 3 bases for V and 5 bases for J; bases not matched to a gene: 7. The CDR3 is 16 residues long. Germline V gene data show CDR1 as LGHDT and CDR2 as YNNKEL (reference sequence). In the authors' workflow: For nucleated cells, counts were estimated from reference gene primer amplification. Data came from immunoSEQ multiplex PCR; TCRdb stores just in-frame clones and leaves some out. The D gene and trimming were derived from the DNA, and the V and J assignments and clone size from that table. The sample has roughly 76,000 clones; roughly 80% are singletons. This clone was seen repeatedly, ten times or more.

The J gene is TRBJ1-6, the V gene TRBV3-1 (or the pseudogene TRBV3-2), with TRBD1 matching 7 bases. Sequenced: peripheral blood. This receptor was obtained from a woman aged 70-85 years with acute or convalescent COVID-19. The chain's CDR3 is CASSHTRTGDNSPLHF. For the CDR3, the DNA is TGTGCCAGCAGCCACACGAGGACAGGAGATAATTCACCCCTCCACTTT.